The 22 T cell receptor beta chains listed next were all sequenced from one sample in a study of cytomegalovirus exposure and HLA in healthy donors. The PCR contained 60 Vbeta and 13 Jbeta primers. This table comes from immunoSEQ multiplex PCR, and its TCRdb copy is limited to in-frame clones, with some not included. Of 130,000 to 150,000 clones listed, under 80% are singletons. The sample comprised PBMCs. The source is a man younger than 35 in good health and CMV-seropositive.

The V gene is TRBV28, the J gene TRBJ2-5, with D perhaps TRBD1 (5 bases). Germline CDR1 and CDR2: MDHEN and SYDVKM. Trimming took 3 bases from V and 1 from J, leaving 12 bases between them. The CDR3 is 15 residues long. The CDR3 coding sequence is TGTGCCAGCAGTTTGGGGCAGGGTAGCCAAGAGACCCAGTACTTC. Amino acid sequence: CASSLGQGSQETQYF.

This clone was recorded a few times. The chain employs TRBV9 and TRBJ2-5; tentatively, D is TRBD1 (5 bases). The V gene's germline CDR1 is SGDLS and CDR2 YYNGEE. V was trimmed by 2 bases and J by 5 bases, leaving 10 bases between them. This CDR3 region has 13 residues. The DNA of the CDR3 is TGTGCCAGCAGCGTCAGGGCGCGGGAGACCCAGTACTTC. Amino acid sequence: CASSVRARETQYF. Full variable domain (rest looked up from reference TRBV9 and TRBJ2-5): DSGVTQTPKHLITATGQRVTLRCSPRSGDLSVYWYQQSLDQGLQFLIQYYNGEERAKGNILERFSAQQFPDLHSELNLSSLELGDSALYFCASSVRARETQYFGPGTRLLVL.

The chain uses TRBV7-6 and TRBJ1-1; D remains unclear. V was pared by 5 bases and J by 2 bases, with 18 bases between. Germline loops: CDR1 SGHVS, CDR2 FNYEAQ. The length of the CDR3 is 16 residues. CDR3 sequence: CASSPGRQSKNTEAFF. The CDR3 nucleotides read TGTGCCAGCAGCCCAGGCAGGCAGTCGAAAAACACTGAAGCTTTCTTT.

The sample holds a few counts of this clone. The genes are TRBV4-3 and TRBJ2-7; a weak D match, TRBD1 (6 bases). V was clipped by 0 bases and J by 0 bases, with 9 bases between them. This CDR3 spans 15 amino acids. Germline assignment: CDR1 LGHNA and CDR2 YSLEER. The CDR3 is CASSQDDRSSYEQYF. The CDR3 coding sequence is TGCGCCAGCAGCCAAGATGACAGGAGCTCCTACGAGCAGTACTTC.

V is TRBV6-6 and J is TRBJ2-1; D unclear. This CDR3 contains 13 residues. V lost 6 bases and J lost 0, with 6 bases in between. CDR1 is MNHNY and CDR2 is SVGAGI in the germline V gene (reference sequence). The CDR3 sequence is CASSQNSYNEQFF. CDR3 DNA: TGTGCCAGCAGCCAGAACTCCTACAATGAGCAGTTCTTC.

The J gene is TRBJ2-7, the V gene TRBV9, with D maybe TRBD2 (5 bases). The CDR3 runs 13 residues. Trimming removed 5 bases at V and 3 bases at J, with 12 bases between. From germline, CDR1 is SGDLS and CDR2 YYNGEE. The CDR3 protein is CASSSGKFYEQYF. CDR3 nucleotides: TGTGCCAGCAGTTCCGGGAAATTCTACGAGCAGTACTTC.

The chain couples TRBV9 to TRBJ1-2; no firm D call. The V and J ends lost 6 bases and 2 bases respectively, with 11 bases between them. The CDR3 loop spans 13 amino acids. Germline V gene sequence: CDR1 SGDLS, CDR2 YYNGEE. The CDR3 here is CASTTRGNYGYTF. In DNA form, the CDR3 reads TGTGCCAGCACCACTCGGGGAAACTATGGCTACACCTTC. Combining the CDR3 with reference TRBV9 and TRBJ1-2 gives the whole variable domain DSGVTQTPKHLITATGQRVTLRCSPRSGDLSVYWYQQSLDQGLQFLIQYYNGEERAKGNILERFSAQQFPDLHSELNLSSLELGDSALYFCASTTRGNYGYTFGSGTRLTVV.

The chain carries TRBV5-5 and TRBJ2-7, with D possibly TRBD1 on 5 matching bases. The germline V and J ends were trimmed by 0 bases and 0 bases, with 7 bases remaining between them. The CDR3 length is 14 residues. The germline V gene has CDR1 SGHKS and CDR2 YYEKEE (reference sequence). The CDR3 DNA is TGTGCCAGCAGCTTGGGCCAGGGCTCCTACGAGCAGTACTTC. It encodes CASSLGQGSYEQYF.

The V call is TRBV10-3, the J call TRBJ1-3, with a weak D call TRBD1 (5 bases). The CDR3 length is 15 residues. Germline V gives CDR1 ENHRY, CDR2 SYGVKD. The V gene lost 8 bases and the J gene lost 0 bases, with 14 bases spanning the gap. In DNA, the CDR3 is TGTGCCATCCGAGCGGGGGATGGCTCTGGAAACACCATATATTTT. Its protein product is CAIRAGDGSGNTIYF.

The chain links TRBV27 to TRBJ1-6; D is undetermined. Germline V gene data show CDR1 as MNHEY and CDR2 as SMNVEV (reference sequence). Trimming removed 4 bases at V and 9 bases at J, with 19 bases between. The CDR3 extends over 16 amino acids. The CDR3 nucleotides are TGTGCCAGCAGTTCCAAACCGGGGTACGGTCGTTCACCCCTCCACTTT. Protein product: CASSSKPGYGRSPLHF.

The V and J genes are TRBV18 and TRBJ1-5; TRBD1 might be the D (5 bases). The V gene lost 6 bases and the J gene lost 7 bases, with 13 bases spanning the gap. The CDR3 is 13 residues long. Germline lookup yields CDR1 KGHSH and CDR2 LQKENI. CDR3 nucleotide sequence: TGTGCCAGCTCCCCCGACAGAAAACAGCCCCAGCATTTT. This translates into CASSPDRKQPQHF. The full variable domain, with the rest looked up from reference TRBV18 and TRBJ1-5, is NAGVMQNPRHLVRRRGQEARLRCSPMKGHSHVYWYRQLPEEGLKFMVYLQKENIIDESGMPKERFSAEFPKEGPSILRIQQVVRGDSAAYFCASSPDRKQPQHFGDGTRLSIL.

The chain is built from TRBV29-1 and TRBJ1-1; D perhaps matches TRBD1 (6 bases). This CDR3 is built from 12 residues. Germline lookup yields CDR1 SQVTM and CDR2 ANQGSEA. The V end was cut by 6 bases, the J end by 5 bases, with 13 bases between. The chain's CDR3 is CSVTNQGTEAFF. DNA of the CDR3: TGCAGCGTGACTAATCAGGGGACTGAAGCTTTCTTT.

This clone was seen a single time. V gene TRBV6-1 combines with J gene TRBJ1-5, with TRBD1 matching 9 bases. The junction had 6 bases not matched to a gene; V was cut back by 5 bases and J by 4 bases. Per germline, CDR1 MNHNS and CDR2 SASEGT. This CDR3 contains 15 residues. This CDR3 is CASSPQGAWNQPQHF. The CDR3 coding sequence is TGTGCCAGCAGTCCACAGGGGGCATGGAATCAGCCCCAGCATTTT.

The chain combines TRBV2 with TRBJ1-1, with D possibly TRBD1 on 6 matching bases. CDR3 length: 14 amino acids. The V end was cut by 4 bases, the J end by 0 bases, with 9 bases between. From germline, CDR1 is SNHLY and CDR2 FYNNEI. DNA of the CDR3: TGTGCCAGCAGTGTCCGGGACATGAACACTGAAGCTTTCTTT. Its protein is CASSVRDMNTEAFF.

The rearrangement links TRBV9 to TRBJ1-2; D gene ambiguous. V lost 6 bases to trimming and J lost 8 bases, with 8 bases between them. The V gene's germline CDR1 is SGDLS and CDR2 YYNGEE. This CDR3 is built from 10 residues. CDR3 in amino acids: CASNARGYTF. For the CDR3, the DNA is TGTGCCAGCAACGCTCGGGGCTACACCTTC. Variable domain in full (rest from reference TRBV9 and TRBJ1-2): DSGVTQTPKHLITATGQRVTLRCSPRSGDLSVYWYQQSLDQGLQFLIQYYNGEERAKGNILERFSAQQFPDLHSELNLSSLELGDSALYFCASNARGYTFGSGTRLTVV.

The chain joins TRBV14 to TRBJ1-2; 9 bases are shared with TRBD1. CDR1 and CDR2 from the germline V gene are SGHDN and FVKESK. The CDR3 is made up of 14 amino acids. Trimming took 0 bases from V and 5 from J; bases not matched to a gene: 1. CDR3 coding DNA: TGTGCCAGCAGCCAAGACGACAGGGGGTATGGCTACACCTTC. It specifies CASSQDDRGYGYTF. Full variable domain (missing parts from reference TRBV14 and TRBJ1-2): EAGVTQFPSHSVIEKGQTVTLRCDPISGHDNLYWYRRVMGKEIKFLLHFVKESKQDESGMPNNRFLAERTGGTYSTLKVQPAELEDSGVYFCASSQDDRGYGYTFGSGTRLTVV.

The chain couples TRBV7-2 to TRBJ1-2, with unresolved D. The germline CDR1 and CDR2 sequences are SGHTA and FQGNSA. V lost 1 base and J 2 bases, leaving 8 bases between the germline ends. This CDR3 has 14 amino acids. The CDR3 region is CASSLGRVNYGYTF. The CDR3 bases are TGTGCCAGCAGCTTAGGACGGGTAAACTATGGCTACACCTTC.

The V and J genes are TRBV29-1 and TRBJ2-5; a possible D gene is TRBD2 (6 bases). V lost 6 bases and J lost 9, with 20 bases in between. This CDR3 is built from 13 residues. Germline V lookup: CDR1 SQVTM, CDR2 ANQGSEA. CDR3 nucleotide sequence: TGCAGCGTCTGGTATGGGGGGATGGGGGCCCAGTACTTC. Its protein product is CSVWYGGMGAQYF.

This chain uses TRBV27 with TRBJ2-1; TRBD2 matches at 8 bases. From germline, CDR1 is MNHEY and CDR2 SMNVEV (reference sequence). The ends lost 6 bases at V and 4 bases at J; junction bases unmatched: 8. CDR3 length: 15 amino acids. The CDR3 coding sequence is TGTGCCAGCAGGTGGGCGGGAGGAGCATACAATGAGCAGTTCTTC. It encodes CASRWAGGAYNEQFF.

The chain links TRBV4-1 to TRBJ2-1; tentative D call: TRBD2 (6 bases). Germline CDR1 is MGHRA and CDR2 is YSYEKL. The CDR3 spans 12 residues. The V and J ends lost 5 bases and 8 bases respectively, with 10 bases between them. As DNA, the CDR3 is TGCGCCAGCAGCTTCGGAGGGGATGAGCAGTTCTTC. It translates to CASSFGGDEQFF.

There are a few counts of this clone. The chain carries TRBV19 and TRBJ2-7, with D perhaps TRBD2 (5 bases). Germline-derived CDR1 and CDR2 are LNHDA and SQIVND (reference sequence). This CDR3 has 11 amino acids. V gave up 9 bases and J gave up 6 bases, with 12 bases separating them. In DNA form, the CDR3 reads TGTGCCAGCAGAGACGGGGTCGAGCAGTACTTC. It encodes CASRDGVEQYF.

In this sample, this clone turned up a few times. The gene calls are TRBV7-2 and TRBJ1-1; tentative D call: TRBD1 (6 bases). V lost 6 bases and J 4 bases, leaving 15 bases between the germline ends. The CDR3 covers 14 residues. Germline assignment: CDR1 SGHTA and CDR2 FQGNSA. The CDR3 loop is CASRSNRVATEAFF. For the CDR3, the DNA is TGTGCCAGCAGATCGAACAGGGTGGCCACTGAAGCTTTCTTT.